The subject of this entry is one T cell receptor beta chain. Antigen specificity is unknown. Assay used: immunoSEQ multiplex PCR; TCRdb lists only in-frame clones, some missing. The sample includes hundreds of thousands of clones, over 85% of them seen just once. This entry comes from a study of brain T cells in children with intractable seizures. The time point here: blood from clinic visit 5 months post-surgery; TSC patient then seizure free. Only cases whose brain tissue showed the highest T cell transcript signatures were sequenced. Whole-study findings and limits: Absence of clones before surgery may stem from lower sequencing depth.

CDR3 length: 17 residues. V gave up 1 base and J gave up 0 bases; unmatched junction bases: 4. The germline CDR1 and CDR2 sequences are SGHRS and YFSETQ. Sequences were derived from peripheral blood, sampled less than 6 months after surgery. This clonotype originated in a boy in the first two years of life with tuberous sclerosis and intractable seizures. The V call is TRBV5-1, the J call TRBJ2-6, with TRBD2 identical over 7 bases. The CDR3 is CASSLSGGNSGANVLTF. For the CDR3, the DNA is TGCGCCAGCAGCTTGTCGGGAGGCAACTCTGGGGCCAACGTCCTGACTTTC.